One and the same sample provided the 29 T cell receptor beta chains below, sequenced in a study of cytomegalovirus exposure and HLA in healthy donors. PCR amplification relied on 60 Vbeta primers (plus 13 Jbeta primers). This table comes from immunoSEQ multiplex PCR, and its TCRdb copy is limited to in-frame clones, with some not included. Here the sample spans about 170,000 clones, 70% to 80% being singletons. The specimen sequenced was PBMCs. The receptor set was obtained from a female donor in good health and CMV-seronegative.

This clone was seen a few times. The chain combines TRBV9 with TRBJ2-2; D is undetermined. Trimming removed 0 bases from V and 7 bases from J, with 10 bases in between. This CDR3 is built from 14 residues. Germline V CDR1 and CDR2: SGDLS, YYNGEE. CDR3 sequence (DNA): TGTGCCAGCAGCGTAGTTGGTATTAGCGGGGAGCTGTTTTTT. The encoded protein is CASSVVGISGELFF.

The chain combines TRBV19 with TRBJ2-3; a possible D gene is TRBD2 (6 bases). CDR3 length: 16 residues. V lost 0 bases and J lost 6, with 16 bases in between. The germline gives CDR1 LNHDA, CDR2 SQIVND (reference sequence). This CDR3 reads CASSIEGLRSRDTQYF. The CDR3 DNA follows: TGTGCCAGTAGTATAGAGGGACTGCGCAGCAGGGATACGCAGTATTTT.

This clone showed up just once. This chain uses TRBV7-2 with TRBJ2-3; TRBD2 matches at 9 bases. Germline CDR1 reads SGHTA; CDR2 reads FQGNSA. The J segment lost 6 bases and the V segment lost 4 bases, leaving 11 bases of the junction unmatched. CDR3 length: 16 amino acids. The CDR3 is CASSSRGAGGPDTQYF. In nucleotides, the CDR3 is TGTGCCAGCAGCTCGCGGGGGGCGGGGGGGCCGGATACGCAGTATTTT.

This chain uses TRBV4-1 with TRBJ1-1; D not resolved. V shed 4 bases and J shed 12 bases, with 27 bases lying between them. CDR1 and CDR2 from the germline V gene are MGHRA and YSYEKL. The CDR3 length is 16 residues. The CDR3 DNA sequence: TGCGCCAGCAGCCCCGCTTTTTCAGGAGGTATCCCTACATCTTTCTTT. Protein sequence: CASSPAFSGGIPTSFF.

The chain has TRBV7-2 and TRBJ1-2; D is possibly TRBD1 (5 bases). V was clipped by 10 bases and J by 4 bases, with 10 bases between them. In germline, CDR1 is SGHTA, CDR2 FQGNSA. The CDR3 runs 11 residues. The CDR3 sequence: CATTAGYGYTF. The CDR3 DNA sequence: TGTGCCACGACAGCAGGCTATGGCTACACCTTC.

V usage is TRBV19 and J usage is TRBJ2-2; 11 bases agree with TRBD1. Germline assignment: CDR1 LNHDA and CDR2 SQIVND (reference sequence). The junction had 6 bases not matched to a gene; V was cut back by 6 bases and J by 6 bases. This CDR3 has 15 amino acids. CDR3 region: CASRLPGQGAGELFF. CDR3 in DNA: TGTGCCAGTAGGTTACCGGGACAGGGGGCCGGGGAGCTGTTTTTT. The whole variable domain, remainder taken from reference TRBV19 and TRBJ2-2, is DGGITQSPKYLFRKEGQNVTLSCEQNLNHDAMYWYRQDPGQGLRLIYYSQIVNDFQKGDIAEGYSVSREKKESFPLTVTSAQKNPTAFYLCASRLPGQGAGELFFGEGSRLTVL.

The chain is built from TRBV18 and TRBJ1-2; D might be TRBD1 (6 bases). Trimming left V 9 bases short and J 1 base short, with 15 bases between. The CDR3 covers 14 residues. Germline values: CDR1 KGHSH, CDR2 LQKENI. The CDR3 nucleotides are TGTGCCAGTAGACAGGAAGACCTTAACTATGGCTACACCTTC. It codes for CASRQEDLNYGYTF.

This clone was seen only a few times. The genes are TRBV28 and TRBJ1-2; 9 bases fit TRBD1. Trimming removed 4 bases from V and 7 bases from J; junction bases left unmatched: 7. This CDR3 contains 14 residues. Germline CDR1 reads MDHEN; CDR2 reads SYDVKM. The CDR3 loop is CASSSGQGRSGYTF. DNA for the CDR3: TGTGCCAGCAGTTCGGGACAGGGTCGCTCTGGCTACACCTTC.

The rearrangement links TRBV4-3 to TRBJ2-6, with D perhaps matching TRBD1 (5 bases). V was shortened by 0 bases and J by 2 bases, with 20 bases between the two germline ends. CDR3 size: 20 residues. Germline V lookup: CDR1 LGHNA, CDR2 YSLEER. In DNA, the CDR3 is TGCGCCAGCAGCCAAGATTGGGGCTTTTTAATTATTCCTGGGGCCAACGTCCTGACTTTC. It yields the protein CASSQDWGFLIIPGANVLTF.

The rearrangement uses TRBV4-2 and TRBJ1-2, with D unresolved. V dropped 3 bases and J dropped 1 base, with 12 bases sitting between them. The CDR3 runs to 15 residues. From germline, CDR1 is LGHNA and CDR2 YNFKEQ. DNA of the CDR3: TGTGCCAGCAGCCACCTCGACATGTTTAACTATGGCTACACCTTC. Amino acids: CASSHLDMFNYGYTF.

This clone was observed a handful of times. CDR3 in amino acids: CASSSTTSLLYEQYF. In DNA, the CDR3 is TGTGCCAGCAGCTCGACGACTAGTCTGCTTTACGAGCAGTACTTC. The chain joins TRBV7-2 to TRBJ2-7; D possibly corresponds to TRBD2 (6 bases). The CDR3 consists of 15 residues. In germline, CDR1 is SGHTA, CDR2 FQGNSA. V lost 4 bases and J lost 4, with 17 bases in between. Supplemented by reference TRBV7-2 and TRBJ2-7, the full variable domain reads GAGVSQSPSNKVTEKGKDVELRCDPISGHTALYWYRQSLGQGLEFLIYFQGNSAPDKSGLPSDRFSAERTGGSVSTLTIQRTQQEDSAVYLCASSSTTSLLYEQYFGPGTRLTVT.

The chain is built from TRBV2 and TRBJ2-7; tentative D call: TRBD2 (6 bases). V lost 5 bases and J 6 bases, leaving 20 bases between the germline ends. CDR1 and CDR2 from the germline V gene are SNHLY and FYNNEI. This CDR3 comprises 15 residues. The CDR3 DNA reads as TGTGCCAGCAGTTATCCCGAGGAGTTGGGAGGCGAGCAGTACTTC. Translation gives CASSYPEELGGEQYF.

The V call is TRBV6-1, the J call TRBJ2-7; 8 nucleotides align to TRBD1. V lost 4 bases and J lost 1; bases outside the gene matches: 9. The CDR3 is made up of 16 amino acids. Germline CDR1 reads MNHNS; CDR2 reads SASEGT. The CDR3 nucleotides read TGTGCCAGCAGTGGGGCAGGGGGCTCCCGATCCTACGAGCAGTACTTC. Encoded protein: CASSGAGGSRSYEQYF.

CDR3 loop: CAILYGLATSYEQYF. CDR3 DNA: TGTGCCATCCTATACGGACTAGCGACTAGCTACGAGCAGTACTTC. The V gene is TRBV28, the J gene TRBJ2-7; 9 nucleotides match TRBD2. J gave up 3 bases and V 10 bases, and 13 bases lay outside the gene matches. CDR1 and CDR2 (germline): MDHEN, SYDVKM. The CDR3 runs to 15 residues. Using reference TRBV28 and TRBJ2-7 for the parts outside the CDR3, the full variable domain is DVKVTQSSRYLVKRTGEKVFLECVQDMDHENMFWYRQDPGLGLRLIYFSYDVKMKEKGDIPEGYSVSREKKERFSLILESASTNQTSMYLCAILYGLATSYEQYFGPGTRLTVT.

The V call is TRBV20-1, the J call TRBJ2-4; 7 nucleotides align to TRBD2. The J segment lost 9 bases and the V segment lost 7 bases, leaving 6 bases of the junction unmatched. The length of the CDR3 is 11 residues. Per the germline V gene, CDR1 is DFQATT and CDR2 is SNEGSKA (reference sequence). In DNA form, the CDR3 reads TGCAGTGTTAAACCGGGGGGCATTCAGTACTTC. Protein: CSVKPGGIQYF.

The chain links TRBV27 to TRBJ1-1; TRBD1 is a possible D gene (6 bases). The germline V gene encodes CDR1 MNHEY and CDR2 SMNVEV (reference sequence). This CDR3 has 17 residues. The V end was cut by 6 bases, the J end by 2 bases, with 22 bases between. The CDR3 DNA follows: TGTGCCAGCAGACGCCCGTCGCAGGGGCGCAGTAACACTGAAGCTTTCTTT. Residues: CASRRPSQGRSNTEAFF.

J is TRBJ2-3 and V is TRBV6-6, with 7 bases identical to TRBD2. Looked up from germline, CDR1 is MNHNY and CDR2 is SVGAGI (reference sequence). The length of the CDR3 is 16 residues. J gave up 2 bases and V 6 bases, and 11 bases lay outside the gene matches. The CDR3 coding sequence is TGTGCCAGCAGCCCAAAGCGGGGCACCGTCACAGATACGCAGTATTTT. Protein: CASSPKRGTVTDTQYF.

This clone came up once. V usage is TRBV6-5 and J usage is TRBJ1-1, with 7 nucleotides matching TRBD1. Looked up from germline, CDR1 is MNHEY and CDR2 is SVGAGI. The CDR3 runs 14 residues. The ends lost 6 bases at V and 7 bases at J; junction bases unmatched: 11. The CDR3 region is CASRFTGEGSEAFF. The CDR3 coding sequence is TGTGCCAGCAGATTTACAGGGGAAGGAAGTGAAGCTTTCTTT.

The J gene is TRBJ2-2, the V gene TRBV11-1; 7 bases align to TRBD2. In germline, CDR1 is SGHAT, CDR2 FQDESV (reference sequence). J gave up 7 bases and V 2 bases, and 7 bases lay outside the gene matches. The CDR3 spans 15 residues. Here the CDR3 DNA reads TGTGCCAGCAGCTTAAGACTAACGGGAGGCGGGGAGCTGTTTTTT. Translating it yields CASSLRLTGGGELFF.

DNA of the CDR3: TGTGCCAGCTCACCAAGCCGTGGCTATGGCTACACCTTC. Its protein is CASSPSRGYGYTF. The rearrangement links TRBV18 to TRBJ1-2, with D uncertain. V was cut by 2 bases and J by 4 bases, with 8 bases left in between. This CDR3 region has 13 residues. The germline V gene encodes CDR1 KGHSH and CDR2 LQKENI. The entire variable domain, with the rest obtained from reference TRBV18 and TRBJ1-2, is as follows: NAGVMQNPRHLVRRRGQEARLRCSPMKGHSHVYWYRQLPEEGLKFMVYLQKENIIDESGMPKERFSAEFPKEGPSILRIQQVVRGDSAAYFCASSPSRGYGYTFGSGTRLTVV.

The chain is built from TRBV2 and TRBJ2-3, with 7 bases matching TRBD2. This CDR3 is 15 amino acids long. The trim removed 10 bases at V and 3 bases at J, leaving 13 bases unmatched. The germline CDR1 and CDR2 sequences are SNHLY and FYNNEI. The CDR3 sequence: CATRGERERTDTQYF. CDR3 DNA: TGTGCCACCCGGGGCGAGCGGGAAAGAACAGATACGCAGTATTTT.

The chain uses TRBV7-9 and TRBJ2-5, with unresolved D. The CDR3 covers 14 residues. V lost 3 bases and J lost 5, with 13 bases in between. The germline gives CDR1 SEHNR, CDR2 FQNEAQ (reference sequence). The CDR3 sequence: CASSFQSSWETQYF. The CDR3 nucleotides are TGTGCCAGCAGCTTCCAATCTAGTTGGGAGACCCAGTACTTC.

On this clone: Other nucleotide sequences from this sample produce the same CDR3. The chain carries TRBV7-2 and TRBJ1-5; a weak D match, TRBD1 (5 bases). Germline CDR1 reads SGHTA; CDR2 reads FQGNSA. The CDR3 extends over 17 amino acids. Trimming removed 4 bases at V and 3 bases at J, with 19 bases between. The CDR3 region is CASSWGTGGLFNQPQHF. CDR3 nucleotides: TGTGCCAGCAGCTGGGGGACGGGGGGACTTTTCAATCAGCCCCAGCATTTT.

The chain carries TRBV2 and TRBJ2-2, with D unclear. This CDR3 region has 14 residues. The ends were cut back, 7 bases at V and 6 bases at J, with 15 bases in the middle. The germline CDR1 and CDR2 sequences are SNHLY and FYNNEI. CDR3 bases: TGTGCCAGCATGCGGCTTGATCGGGCCGGGGAGCTGTTTTTT. It is translated as CASMRLDRAGELFF.

This chain links TRBV6-1 with TRBJ2-6, with D possibly being TRBD1 (5 bases). CDR1 is MNHNS and CDR2 is SASEGT in the germline V gene. CDR3 length: 15 amino acids. V lost 4 bases and J lost 1, with 8 bases in between. CDR3 bases: TGTGCCAGCAGTGGACAGCATTCTGGGGCCAACGTCCTGACTTTC. Residues: CASSGQHSGANVLTF.

The chain couples TRBV7-9 to TRBJ2-5, with 11 bases lining up with TRBD1. The end of the DNA aligns better with TRBJ2-7, so the J call may be wrong. In germline, CDR1 is SEHNR, CDR2 FQNEAQ (reference sequence). This CDR3 contains 14 residues. CDR3 protein: CASSSGQGAGEQYF. CDR3 nucleotides: TGTGCCAGCAGCTCCGGACAGGGGGCGGGCGAGCAGTACTTC.

The genes are TRBV27 and TRBJ1-2, with 7 positions matching TRBD1. The CDR3 runs to 15 residues. After removal of 0 bases from V and 5 bases from J, the junction contained 6 bases not matched to a gene. Germline lookup yields CDR1 MNHEY and CDR2 SMNVEV (reference sequence). The CDR3 sequence: CASSLSGTATYGYTF. The CDR3 DNA reads TGTGCCAGCAGTTTATCAGGGACAGCTACTTATGGCTACACCTTC.

The chain combines TRBV27 with TRBJ2-7; TRBD1 matches 9 bases. This CDR3 region has 13 residues. Trimming at V came to 6 bases and at J to 7 bases, leaving 7 bases not matched to a gene. Per germline, CDR1 MNHEY and CDR2 SMNVEV (reference sequence). The CDR3 sequence is CASRPGDREEQYF. DNA of the CDR3: TGTGCCAGCAGGCCCGGGGACAGGGAAGAGCAGTACTTC.

The chain is built from TRBV18 and TRBJ2-5; 9 bases map to TRBD1. The CDR3 has 14 amino acids. The germline CDR1 and CDR2 sequences are KGHSH and LQKENI. The ends lost 2 bases at V and 4 bases at J; junction bases unmatched: 2. DNA of the CDR3: TGTGCCAGCTCACCATACAGGGGGCGAGAGACCCAGTACTTC. Translation: CASSPYRGRETQYF. Full variable domain (outside the CDR3, taken from reference TRBV18 and TRBJ2-5): NAGVMQNPRHLVRRRGQEARLRCSPMKGHSHVYWYRQLPEEGLKFMVYLQKENIIDESGMPKERFSAEFPKEGPSILRIQQVVRGDSAAYFCASSPYRGRETQYFGPGTRLLVL.